The 19 T cell receptor beta chains listed next were all sequenced from one sample in a study of low-dose radiotherapy and immunotherapy resistance in tumors. Gene-specific TRAV and TRBV primers were used for first-strand cDNA, covering alpha and beta chains. It was with a constant-region primer and a V-primer adapter that TCRs were amplified over around 18 PCR cycles. TCRdb itself ran the reads through MiXCR, one entry per CDR3 protein. The sample holds fewer than 90,000 distinct CDR3 sequences, less than 35% seen once. The time point denotes: before trial treatment. The sample in question was PBMCs, obtained before treatment. The receptors originated from a female donor with ovarian cancer.

This chain joins TRBV10-1 and TRBJ1-3; weak D call: TRBD1 (5 bases). The germline V gene encodes CDR1 WNHNN and CDR2 SYGVQD (reference sequence). V was pared by 4 bases and J by 0 bases, with 10 bases between. The CDR3 is 15 amino acids. The chain's CDR3 is CASSGGDRSGNTIYF. The CDR3 DNA is TGCGCCAGCAGTGGAGGGGACCGCTCTGGAAACACCATATATTTT.

This clonotype was seen repeatedly, ten times or more. The V and J genes are TRBV6-2 or TRBV6-3 and TRBJ1-2, with D possibly being TRBD1 (5 bases). Germline CDR1 and CDR2: MNHEY and SVGEGT. This CDR3 has 18 amino acids. V was pared by 0 bases and J by 4 bases, with 21 bases between. The CDR3 DNA reads TGTGCCAGCAGTTACTCGACCCCGGACACGTGGGGAGGCTATGGCTACACCTTC. This encodes CASSYSTPDTWGGYGYTF.

This clonotype was recorded many times. The chain combines TRBV7-3 with TRBJ2-1; D is perhaps TRBD1 (6 bases). Trimming removed 2 bases from V and 9 bases from J, with 11 bases in between. The germline CDR1 and CDR2 sequences are SGHTA and FQGTGA. The CDR3 length is 13 residues. The CDR3 DNA follows: TGTGCCAGCAGCTTAGCCTTAGGGGGTGAGCAGTTCTTC. Its translation: CASSLALGGEQFF. The whole variable domain, filled in from reference TRBV7-3 and TRBJ2-1, reads GAGVSQTPSNKVTEKGKYVELRCDPISGHTALYWYRQSLGQGPEFLIYFQGTGAADDSGLPNDRFFAVRPEGSVSTLKIQRTERGDSAVYLCASSLALGGEQFFGPGTRLTVL.

V is TRBV18 and J is TRBJ2-1; 8 nucleotides agree with TRBD2. V lost 3 bases, J lost 8 bases, and 9 bases stayed unmatched. The CDR3 totals 15 residues. Germline values: CDR1 KGHSH, CDR2 LQKENI. The CDR3 spells CASSPQAGVVYEQFF. As DNA, the CDR3 is TGTGCCAGCTCACCCCAAGCGGGGGTGGTCTATGAGCAGTTCTTC.

This clonotype was counted ten times or more. The chain recombines TRBV3-1 with TRBJ2-2; 7 nucleotides match TRBD2. Germline CDR1 reads LGHDT; CDR2 reads YNNKEL (reference sequence). The CDR3 contains 15 residues. V gave up 2 bases and J gave up 3 bases; unmatched junction bases: 3. CDR3 nucleotides: TGTGCCAGCAGCCAAACTAGCGTTGACACCGGGGAGCTGTTTTTT. The encoded protein is CASSQTSVDTGELFF.

The genes are TRBV9 and TRBJ1-1; the D gene is possibly TRBD1 (6 bases). The CDR3 loop spans 13 amino acids. Germline V gene lookup returns CDR1 SGDLS and CDR2 YYNGEE. Trimming stripped 4 bases from V and 4 bases from J, with 11 bases between. The CDR3 sequence is CASSPEGGTEAFF. CDR3 nucleotide sequence: TGTGCCAGCAGCCCAGAGGGGGGCACTGAAGCTTTCTTT.

This chain joins TRBV5-1 and TRBJ2-7, with D perhaps being TRBD1 or TRBD2 (6 bases each). The CDR3 spans 18 residues. Germline CDR1 is SGHRS and CDR2 is YFSETQ. The V end was cut by 4 bases, the J end by 3 bases, with 26 bases between. This CDR3 reads CASSPIPGGVTRYYEQYF. The CDR3 DNA is TGCGCCAGCAGCCCGATCCCCGGGGGCGTCACGCGGTACTACGAGCAGTACTTC.

This clonotype appeared many times. The chain recombines TRBV12-3 or TRBV12-4 with TRBJ2-4; D unresolved. The V gene lost 5 bases and the J gene lost 0 bases, with 23 bases spanning the gap. The CDR3 sequence is 19 residues long. CDR3 bases: TGTGCCAGCAGTAGTCGAAACAACCGAATGTGGTTAGCCAAAAACATTCAGTACTTC. It codes for CASSSRNNRMWLAKNIQYF.

This clonotype occurred many times. The chain is built from TRBV10-2 and TRBJ2-7; no definite D call. The CDR3 consists of 16 residues. The V gene lost 3 bases and the J gene lost 3 bases, with 18 bases spanning the gap. The V gene's germline CDR1 is WSHSY and CDR2 SAAADI. CDR3 DNA sequence: TGCGCCAGCAGTGATCTTAAACTCTTAATAAGCTACGAGCAGTACTTC. Encoded protein: CASSDLKLLISYEQYF.

This chain uses TRBV5-4 with TRBJ1-2; the D is unclear. CDR3 size: 12 residues. Germline CDR1 SGHNT, CDR2 YYREEE (reference sequence). Trimming removed 5 bases from V and 8 bases from J, with 13 bases in between. The CDR3 bases are TGTGCCAGCAGTTCGTATGGTGTCGGCTACACCTTC. Translating gives CASSSYGVGYTF.

This clonotype has only a few counts. The genes are TRBV2 and TRBJ1-2; D remains unclear. With 2 bases removed from V and 4 bases from J, the gap between germline ends came to 11 bases. From germline, CDR1 is SNHLY and CDR2 FYNNEI. The CDR3 length is 14 residues. The chain's CDR3 is CASSESGSLYGYTF. DNA of the CDR3: TGTGCCAGCAGTGAATCGGGCAGTCTCTATGGCTACACCTTC.

This chain links TRBV12-3 or TRBV12-4 with TRBJ2-1; 11 bases are shared with TRBD2. J was trimmed by 3 bases and V by 6 bases; bases with no gene match: 4. The CDR3 sequence is 15 residues long. The CDR3 region has the DNA TGTGCCAGCAGGTACGGGACTAGCGGCTACAATGAGCAGTTCTTC. This gives the protein CASRYGTSGYNEQFF.

This clonotype is termed medium-sized. The J gene is TRBJ1-5, the V gene TRBV4-1; D perhaps matches TRBD1 (6 bases). The germline V gene encodes CDR1 MGHRA and CDR2 YSYEKL. V was clipped by 4 bases and J by 1 base, with 17 bases between them. There are 17 residues in the CDR3. Here the CDR3 reads CASSPATGIISNQPQHF. CDR3 bases: TGCGCCAGCAGCCCAGCAACAGGGATTATAAGCAATCAGCCCCAGCATTTT.

This clonotype has just a few counts. The chain uses TRBV11-3 and TRBJ2-7; D is unclear. V was shortened by 0 bases and J by 0 bases, with 3 bases between the two germline ends. CDR3 size: 13 residues. CDR1 and CDR2 (germline): SGHNT, YENEEA. The CDR3 region is CASSLDFSYEQYF. The DNA of the CDR3 is TGTGCCAGCAGCTTAGACTTCTCCTACGAGCAGTACTTC.

This clonotype was recorded at least ten times. This chain links TRBV9 with TRBJ2-2, with 7 bases that match TRBD1. Losses at the gene ends were 3 bases for V and 5 bases for J; bases not matched to a gene: 7. Germline V gene sequence: CDR1 SGDLS, CDR2 YYNGEE. This CDR3 spans 15 amino acids. Here the CDR3 reads CASSARLQGTGELFF. In nucleotides, the CDR3 is TGTGCCAGCAGCGCCCGTCTACAGGGGACCGGGGAGCTGTTTTTT.

This clonotype was seen only a few times. The V gene is TRBV19, the J gene TRBJ1-1; D gene unclear. This CDR3 contains 14 residues. V lost 5 bases and J lost 5, with 15 bases in between. CDR1 is LNHDA, CDR2 SQIVND, per germline (reference sequence). This CDR3 reads CASSFGIKWTEAFF. Written as DNA, the CDR3 is TGTGCCAGTAGTTTTGGGATAAAATGGACTGAAGCTTTCTTT.

This clonotype showed up many times. The CDR3 DNA reads as TGTGCCAGCAGTTTTACCCTACTAGCGGTCCCCGAGCAGTTCTTC. Protein product: CASSFTLLAVPEQFF. The rearrangement uses TRBV28 and TRBJ2-1, with 8 bases lining up with TRBD2. Germline V gives CDR1 MDHEN, CDR2 SYDVKM. V shed 3 bases, J shed 10 bases, and the junction held 11 bases outside the gene matches. The CDR3 has 15 amino acids.

This rearrangement joins TRBV20-1 to TRBJ2-2, with TRBD2 identical over 11 bases. Germline V gives CDR1 DFQATT, CDR2 SNEGSKA (reference sequence). The CDR3 runs to 13 residues. J gave up 7 bases and V 7 bases, and 5 bases lay outside the gene matches. CDR3 DNA: TGCAGTGGGATAGCGGGAGGGGTCGGGGAGCTGTTTTTT. This sequence encodes CSGIAGGVGELFF.

This clonotype was counted many times. This sequence joins TRBV14 and TRBJ1-2; no reliable D call. CDR3 length: 12 residues. The germline gives CDR1 SGHDN, CDR2 FVKESK. V lost 6 bases and J lost 2, with 7 bases in between. For the CDR3, the DNA is TGTGCCAGCAGTAAACAGAACTATGGCTACACCTTC. It translates to CASSKQNYGYTF.